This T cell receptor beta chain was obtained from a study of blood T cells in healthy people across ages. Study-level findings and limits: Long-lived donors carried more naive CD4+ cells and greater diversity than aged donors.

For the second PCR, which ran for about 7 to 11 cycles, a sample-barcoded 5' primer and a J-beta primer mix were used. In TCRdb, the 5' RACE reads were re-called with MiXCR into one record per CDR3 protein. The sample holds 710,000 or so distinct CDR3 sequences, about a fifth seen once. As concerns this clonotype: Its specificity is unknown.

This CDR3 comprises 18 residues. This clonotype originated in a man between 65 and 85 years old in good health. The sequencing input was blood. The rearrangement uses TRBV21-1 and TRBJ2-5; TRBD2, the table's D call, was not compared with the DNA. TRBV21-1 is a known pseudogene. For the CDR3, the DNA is TGTGCCAGCAGCAGAGACGGGTCCTGGCAGGGTCCTCAAGAGACCCAGTACTTC. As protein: CASSRDGSWQGPQETQYF.